This entry features one TCR beta chain sequence. The data derive from a study of control samples from healthy donors and cancer patients. V gave up 1 base and J gave up 0 bases, with 9 bases separating them. Germline lookup yields CDR1 LGHNA and CDR2 YNFKEQ. The CDR3 runs 15 residues. Generated by immunoSEQ multiplex PCR, the TCRdb table keeps only in-frame clones and is missing some. The profile covers roughly 450,000 clones, with approximately 90% appearing a single time and 5% to 8% taken by the ten largest. The source is a man aged 35-49 years with head and neck cancer. The rearrangement uses TRBV4-2 and TRBJ1-1, with D uncertain. The material sequenced was PBMCs. The DNA of the CDR3 is TGTGCCAGCAGCCAAGGTGCAAGGATGAACACTGAAGCTTTCTTT. Translating gives CASSQGARMNTEAFF.